This T cell receptor beta chain was profiled in a study of OX40 agonist ivuxolimab in advanced cancers. Context from the whole study: Ivuxolimab was an agonistic, fully human IgG2 monoclonal antibody directed against OX40 (CD134), a costimulatory receptor. Intravenous ivuxolimab was administered to patients every 2 weeks at six dose levels: 0.01, 0.1, 0.3, 1.5, 3 and 10 mg/kg. Peripheral TCRbeta sequencing was intended to test whether TCR sequence diversity was altered and clonal T-cell expansion was caused by ivuxolimab. Among the roughly 52 dose-escalation patients, roughly 20 had hepatocellular carcinoma, 15 melanoma, 9 renal cell carcinoma and 9 head and neck cancer. The paper covers the monotherapy dose-escalation part of the phase I ivuxolimab trial, which included N ≈ 57 patients. Partial responses were achieved by three dose-escalation patients, of whom one had hepatocellular carcinoma and two had cutaneous melanoma. Prior anti-PD-1, anti-PD-L1 or anti-CTLA-4 therapy was permitted, and 30% to 45% of dose-escalation patients had received checkpoint inhibitors. The dose-escalation cohort was 82.7% male with a mean age of around 62 years, ranging from about 23 to 85. On the study overall, not on this receptor specifically: Antigen specificity was not determined for the clonally expanded peripheral T cells. In the 0.1-3.0 mg/kg groups, partial responders had among the lowest normalized peripheral clonal expansion, particularly in CD8+ T cells. After ivuxolimab, CD8+ T cells had more expanded clones than CD4+ T cells on average. At doses of 0.1 to 3.0 mg/kg, clonal expansion of both CD4+ and CD8+ T cells in blood was seen between baseline and week 6. Low levels of normalized T-cell clonal expansion were also seen in some nonresponding patients.

The germline V gene (reference sequence) supplies CDR1 MNHNY and CDR2 SVGAGI. V is pruned by 6 bases and J by 4 bases, leaving 6 bases of the junction without a gene match. Reading from cysteine to phenylalanine, the CDR3 counts 14 amino acids. CDR3 DNA is the only sequence kept; it has 42 bases, read in frame from the first base. To sequence the TCRbeta CDR3 region, genomic DNA was isolated from the sorted cells. The immunoSEQ Assay was used to sequence the TCRbeta CDR3 regions. Drawn from immuneACCESS, this table holds only the in-frame rearrangements with V and J called that TCRdb kept. Clones are partly lost; checked studies trace under half to an unresolved V gene and leave the rest unexplained. This sample lists fewer than 130,000 clones; roughly 90% were detected once. Of the sample, 0.27% falls within the top ten clones. Note on this clone: Its antigen has not been determined. One base away there is no much larger clone; base qualities are not given.

The trial excluded patients who had a history of autoimmune disease or who were on systemic immunosuppression. Peripheral blood for TCR sequencing was collected from all dose cohorts at baseline, on cycle 4 day 1, and on cycle 7 day 1. The samples were taken from a phase I, first-in-human, multicenter, open-label dose-escalation trial of ivuxolimab. Adults with locally advanced or metastatic melanoma, renal cell carcinoma, hepatocellular carcinoma or head and neck squamous cell carcinoma were enrolled in the trial. Before TCR sequencing, CD4+ T cells and CD8+ T cells from peripheral blood were sorted into separate populations.

The rearrangement joined TRBV6-6 to TRBJ2-5, and TRBD1 matches 9 of the central bases. This clonotype was sampled from an adult with an advanced solid tumor such as melanoma, head and neck, liver or kidney cancer. The sequencing here drew on CD4+ or CD8+ T cells sorted from blood, taken in a trial of the OX40 agonist ivuxolimab. The CDR3 protein sequence reads: CASRAPGQGETQYF. The DNA sequence is as follows: TGTGCCAGCAGAGCACCGGGACAGGGAGAGACCCAGTACTTC.